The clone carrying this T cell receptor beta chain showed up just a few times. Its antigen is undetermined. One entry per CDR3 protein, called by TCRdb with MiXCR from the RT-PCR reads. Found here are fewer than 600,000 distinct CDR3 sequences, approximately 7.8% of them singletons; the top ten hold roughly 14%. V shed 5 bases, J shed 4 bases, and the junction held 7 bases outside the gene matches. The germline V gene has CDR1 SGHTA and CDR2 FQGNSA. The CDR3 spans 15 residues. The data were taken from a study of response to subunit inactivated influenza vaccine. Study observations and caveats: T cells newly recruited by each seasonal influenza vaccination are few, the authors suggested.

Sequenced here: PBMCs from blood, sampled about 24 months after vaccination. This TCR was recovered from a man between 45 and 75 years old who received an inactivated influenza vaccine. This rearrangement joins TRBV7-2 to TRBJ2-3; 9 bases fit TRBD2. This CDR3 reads CASSQPGLASDTQYF. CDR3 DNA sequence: TGTGCCAGCAGCCAACCGGGACTAGCATCAGATACGCAGTATTTT.